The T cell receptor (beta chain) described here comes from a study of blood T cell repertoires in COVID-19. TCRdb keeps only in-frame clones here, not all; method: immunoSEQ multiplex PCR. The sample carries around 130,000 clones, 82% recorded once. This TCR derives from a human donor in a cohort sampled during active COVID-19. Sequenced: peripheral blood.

CDR3 sequence (DNA): TGTGCCAGCAGTACGCCGGGACTAGTCGGGGAGCAGTACTTC. It encodes CASSTPGLVGEQYF. The rearrangement joins TRBV28 to TRBJ2-7; 8 positions agree with TRBD2. The germline V gene has CDR1 MDHEN and CDR2 SYDVKM. The V and J ends lost 5 bases and 7 bases, in that order; junction bases with no gene match: 10. The CDR3 spans 14 residues.